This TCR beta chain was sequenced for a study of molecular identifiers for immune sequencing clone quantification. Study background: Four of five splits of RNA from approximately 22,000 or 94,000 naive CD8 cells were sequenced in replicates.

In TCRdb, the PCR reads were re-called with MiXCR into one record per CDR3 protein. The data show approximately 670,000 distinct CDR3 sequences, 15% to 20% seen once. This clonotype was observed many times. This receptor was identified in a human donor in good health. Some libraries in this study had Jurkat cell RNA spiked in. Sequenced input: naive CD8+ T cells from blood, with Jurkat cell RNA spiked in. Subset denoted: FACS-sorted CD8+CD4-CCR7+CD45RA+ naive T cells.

CDR3 sequence (DNA): TGCGCCAGCAGCCAAGGAAGGGGGGGCTACGAGCAGTACTTC. Translating gives CASSQGRGGYEQYF. V gene TRBV4-3 combines with J gene TRBJ2-7, with D possibly being TRBD2 (7 bases). This CDR3 region has 14 residues. V shed 1 base and J shed 3 bases, with 10 bases lying between them. Germline values: CDR1 LGHNA, CDR2 YSLEER.